A selection of T cell receptor beta chains follows, all from one sample in a study of PD-L1 blockade in urothelial cancer. The assay was immunoSEQ multiplex PCR, and TCRdb's table has in-frame clones only and misses some. The table includes about 95,000 clones, around 90% detected once. The sample in question was PBMCs, obtained around atezolizumab (anti-PD-L1) treatment. The receptors come from a man aged 55 to 70 with urothelial cancer. Each CDR3 is given with its conserved first and last residue. D genes are given only for firm matches. Clone size, where shown, is once, few, many, or a class for clones that have expanded.

CASSLGQGSSPLHF,TGTGCCAGCAGCCTGGGACAGGGAAGCTCACCCCTCCACTTT,TRBJ1-6,TRBV7-2,TRBD1,.
CASSFPFVGRANEQFF,TGTGCCAGCAGTTTCCCCTTTGTAGGGAGGGCTAATGAGCAGTTCTTC,TRBJ2-1,TRBV28,TRBD2,.
CASAATDPPYEQYF,TGTGCCAGTGCCGCGACAGACCCACCCTACGAGCAGTACTTC,TRBJ2-7,TRBV11-2,.,.
CAWRQNNYGYTF,TGTGCCTGGAGACAGAATAACTATGGCTACACCTTC,TRBJ1-2,TRBV30,.,.
CASSLARSGGGNEQYF,TGTGCCAGCAGCTTAGCGCGGAGCGGGGGGGGGAACGAGCAGTACTTC,TRBJ2-7,TRBV7-2,TRBD2,.
CASSIDRGAYEQYF,TGTGCCAGTAGTATCGACAGGGGAGCGTACGAGCAGTACTTC,TRBJ2-7,TRBV19,TRBD1,.
CSVIGTGSSYEQYF,TGCAGCGTAATTGGTACAGGGAGCTCCTACGAGCAGTACTTC,TRBJ2-7,TRBV29-1,.,.
CAWADRVDQPQHF,TGTGCCTGGGCGGACAGGGTGGATCAGCCCCAGCATTTT,TRBJ1-5,TRBV30,TRBD1,few
CASSVAGGGTDTQYF,TGTGCCAGCAGTGTAGCGGGGGGTGGAACAGATACGCAGTATTTT,TRBJ2-3,TRBV7-2,TRBD2,.
CAWSIGTSAEQFF,TGTGCCTGGAGCATTGGGACTAGCGCTGAGCAGTTCTTC,TRBJ2-1,TRBV30,TRBD2,.
CASSPSAGQNTGELFF,TGTGCCAGCTCACCCTCAGCGGGGCAGAACACCGGGGAGCTGTTTTTT,TRBJ2-2,TRBV18,TRBD2,.
CASSPRPGQGRSGANVLTF,TGTGCCAGCAGCCCTCGGCCGGGACAGGGGAGGTCTGGGGCCAACGTCCTGACTTTC,TRBJ2-6,TRBV7-9,TRBD1,.
CASSPGLAGRREQYF,TGTGCCAGCTCTCCAGGACTAGCGGGACGTCGCGAGCAGTACTTC,TRBJ2-7,TRBV18,TRBD2,.
CASMGGQETQYF,TGTGCCAGCATGGGGGGCCAAGAGACCCAGTACTTC,TRBJ2-5,TRBV7-2,.,.
CAGLGGKQFF,TGTGCCGGCTTGGGGGGTAAGCAGTTCTTC,TRBJ2-1,TRBV27,.,.
CASSLRAVGKVLYEQYF,TGTGCCAGCAGTTTGAGGGCTGTCGGGAAGGTACTATACGAGCAGTACTTC,TRBJ2-7,TRBV11-2,.,.
CASSQRLAGTDTQYF,TGTGCCAGCAGCCAAAGACTAGCGGGGACAGATACGCAGTATTTT,TRBJ2-3,TRBV7-2,TRBD2,once
CASSVNSLAEQYF,TGTGCCAGCAGCGTCAACTCCCTCGCCGAGCAGTACTTC,TRBJ2-7,TRBV9,.,.
CASSHLAGEDTGELFF,TGCGCCAGCAGCCACCTAGCGGGAGAGGACACCGGGGAGCTGTTTTTT,TRBJ2-2,TRBV4-3,TRBD2,.
CASSADRGRDQPQHF,TGTGCCAGCAGTGCGGACAGGGGGAGGGATCAGCCCCAGCATTTT,TRBJ1-5,TRBV2,TRBD1,.
CASSEPGRYGYTF,TGTGCCAGCAGTGAACCAGGGCGATATGGCTACACCTTC,TRBJ1-2,TRBV25-1,.,.
CASSQVIDYEQYF,TGCGCCAGCAGCCAAGTAATAGACTACGAGCAGTACTTC,TRBJ2-7,TRBV4-3,.,.
CASSMDSTEQYF,TGTGCCAGCAGCATGGACTCGACCGAGCAGTACTTC,TRBJ2-7,TRBV7-3,.,.
CASSPGGSYGYTF,TGCGCCAGCAGCCCAGGAGGGAGTTATGGCTACACCTTC,TRBJ1-2,TRBV4-3,.,.
CASSYRGGGAEYEQYF,TGTGCCAGCAGCTACCGTGGCGGGGGGGCGGAGTACGAGCAGTACTTC,TRBJ2-7,TRBV4-2,TRBD2,.
CASAMRAGANTGELFF,TGTGCCAGCGCTATGAGAGCGGGGGCGAACACCGGGGAGCTGTTTTTT,TRBJ2-2,TRBV9,TRBD2,.